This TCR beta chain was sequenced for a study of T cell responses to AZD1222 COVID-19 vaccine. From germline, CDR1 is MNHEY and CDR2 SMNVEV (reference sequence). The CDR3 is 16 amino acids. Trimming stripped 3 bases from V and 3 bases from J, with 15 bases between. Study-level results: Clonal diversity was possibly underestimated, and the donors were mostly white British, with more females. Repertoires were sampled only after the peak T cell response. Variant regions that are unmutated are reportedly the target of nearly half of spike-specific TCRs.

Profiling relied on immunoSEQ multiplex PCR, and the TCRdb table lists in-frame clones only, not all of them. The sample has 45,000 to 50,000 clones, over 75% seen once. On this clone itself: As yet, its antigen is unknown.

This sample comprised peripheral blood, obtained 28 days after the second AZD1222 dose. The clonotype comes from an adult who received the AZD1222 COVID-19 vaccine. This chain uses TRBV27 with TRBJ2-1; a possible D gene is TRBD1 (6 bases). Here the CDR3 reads CASSFVPETGYNEQFF. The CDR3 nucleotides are TGTGCCAGCAGTTTTGTCCCCGAGACAGGCTACAATGAGCAGTTCTTC.